The 13 T cell receptor beta chains below were found in one sample sequenced in a study of T cell repertoires in cytomegalovirus infection (dated by TCRdb to 2018 to 2020). These reads were obtained on an Illumina HiSeq 1500. TCRdb took the public reads, trimmed them with fastp at Q25, ran MiXCR for clone calling and kept in-frame beta chains. When rows share a CDR3 protein, they turn into one entry using the most common DNA and genes. The sample contains roughly 230,000 distinct CDR3 sequences, about 5.9% of them found a single time. The ten largest account for around 6.5% of the sample. The sequenced sample was PBMCs. The receptors originated from a human donor in good health (CMV status not recorded). Some clones in this sample may be carry-over from other donors' samples.

This clonotype was recorded at least ten times. This chain uses TRBV5-5 with TRBJ2-3, with 9 bases matching TRBD2. This CDR3 region has 16 residues. CDR1 is SGHKS and CDR2 is YYEKEE in the germline V gene (reference sequence). V dropped 2 bases and J dropped 0; count of bases not matched to a gene: 4. The DNA for the CDR3 is TGTGCCAGCAGCTTCCAGCGGGGGGCCAGCACAGATACGCAGTATTTT. Residues: CASSFQRGASTDTQYF. The variable domain in full, completed from reference TRBV5-5 and TRBJ2-3, reads DAGVTQSPTHLIKTRGQQVTLRCSPISGHKSVSWYQQVLGQGPQFIFQYYEKEERGRGNFPDRFSARQFPNYSSELNVNALLLGDSALYLCASSFQRGASTDTQYFGPGTRLTVL.

There are many counts of this clonotype. V usage is TRBV2 and J usage is TRBJ2-1; no clear D. Between the trimmed V and J ends, which lost 1 base and 0 bases, there was a span of 7 bases. The CDR3 loop spans 15 amino acids. The germline V gene has CDR1 SNHLY and CDR2 FYNNEI. CDR3 nucleotides: TGTGCCAGCAGTGAAGTCCAGAGCTCCTACAATGAGCAGTTCTTC. This sequence encodes CASSEVQSSYNEQFF.

The genes are TRBV5-1 and TRBJ2-1; D gene unclear. This CDR3 contains 11 residues. The ends were cut back, 2 bases at V and 10 bases at J, with 7 bases in the middle. Germline V CDR1 and CDR2: SGHRS, YFSETQ. In nucleotides, the CDR3 is TGCGCCAGCAGCTTTGACCACGAGCAGTTCTTC. Encoded protein: CASSFDHEQFF.

This clonotype was seen at least ten times. The chain couples TRBV28 to TRBJ1-4; TRBD1 matches 7 bases. Germline V CDR1 and CDR2: MDHEN, SYDVKM. CDR3 length: 15 residues. V was clipped by 5 bases and J by 7 bases; unmatched bases: 10. As DNA, the CDR3 is TGTGCCAGCAGTCTTGGGACAGCCGGGGGTGAAAAACTGTTTTTT. This encodes CASSLGTAGGEKLFF.

The J gene is TRBJ2-1, the V gene TRBV29-1, with 8 nucleotides matching TRBD2. Per germline, CDR1 SQVTM and CDR2 ANQGSEA. Losses at the gene ends were 0 bases for V and 4 bases for J; bases not matched to a gene: 5. This CDR3 comprises 15 residues. The chain's CDR3 is CSVEDVLADYNEQFF. CDR3 nucleotide sequence: TGCAGCGTTGAAGATGTACTAGCGGATTACAATGAGCAGTTCTTC.

In its sample, this clonotype was seen many times. V gene TRBV23-1 combines with J gene TRBJ2-3, with D unresolved. TRBV23-1 is sorted into the ORF group, with uncertain function. V lost 7 bases and J lost 11, with 13 bases in between. This CDR3 comprises 11 residues. The CDR3 spells CASITGPGQYF. CDR3 nucleotide sequence: TGCGCCAGCATCACCGGGCCCGGGCAGTATTTT.

This clonotype has at least ten counts. The chain joins TRBV20-1 to TRBJ2-5; TRBD2 might be the D (6 bases). Germline assignment: CDR1 DFQATT and CDR2 SNEGSKA (reference sequence). The CDR3 loop spans 14 amino acids. V lost 3 bases to trimming and J lost 1 base, with 12 bases between them. CDR3 bases: TGCAGTGCTAGGGGGCGGGGAACCCAAGAGACCCAGTACTTC. This translates into CSARGRGTQETQYF.

This clonotype has at least ten counts. The genes are TRBV29-1 and TRBJ2-3, with D perhaps TRBD1 (6 bases). CDR1 and CDR2 (germline): SQVTM, ANQGSEA. Trimming removed 3 bases from V and 1 base from J, with 8 bases in between. CDR3 length equals 13 residues. The CDR3 nucleotides read TGCAGCGTTGAGTACAGGGGCACAGATACGCAGTATTTT. It encodes CSVEYRGTDTQYF.

Many counts were recorded for this clonotype. V usage is TRBV7-2 and J usage is TRBJ1-1; D possibly corresponds to TRBD1 (5 bases). This CDR3 has 13 residues. V was shortened by 1 base and J by 6 bases, with 9 bases between the two germline ends. CDR1 is SGHTA, CDR2 FQGNSA, per germline. The CDR3: CASSLDMGAEAFF. In DNA form, the CDR3 reads TGTGCCAGCAGCTTAGATATGGGGGCTGAAGCTTTCTTT. Full variable domain (outside the CDR3, taken from reference TRBV7-2 and TRBJ1-1): GAGVSQSPSNKVTEKGKDVELRCDPISGHTALYWYRQSLGQGLEFLIYFQGNSAPDKSGLPSDRFSAERTGGSVSTLTIQRTQQEDSAVYLCASSLDMGAEAFFGQGTRLTVV.

This chain connects TRBV29-1 to TRBJ1-2; D may be TRBD1 (5 bases). CDR1 and CDR2 from the germline V gene are SQVTM and ANQGSEA. CDR3 length equals 15 residues. V gave up 0 bases and J gave up 0 bases, with 11 bases separating them. The CDR3: CSVEDRKGTNYGYTF. In DNA, the CDR3 is TGCAGCGTTGAAGATCGAAAGGGGACTAACTATGGCTACACCTTC.

This clonotype was detected many times. The J gene is TRBJ2-7, the V gene TRBV11-2; TRBD1 agrees at 7 bases. The CDR3 runs 15 residues. The V and J ends lost 5 bases and 2 bases, in that order; junction bases with no gene match: 9. Germline V gene lookup returns CDR1 SGHAT and CDR2 FQNNGV. The CDR3 reads CASSMTAGGTYEQYF. CDR3 nucleotide sequence: TGTGCCAGCAGCATGACGGCAGGGGGAACCTACGAGCAGTACTTC. Full variable domain (outside the CDR3, taken from reference TRBV11-2 and TRBJ2-7): EAGVAQSPRYKIIEKRQSVAFWCNPISGHATLYWYQQILGQGPKLLIQFQNNGVVDDSQLPKDRFSAERLKGVDSTLKIQPAKLEDSAVYLCASSMTAGGTYEQYFGPGTRLTVT.

This clonotype appeared many times. V is TRBV29-1 and J is TRBJ2-3; tentatively, D is TRBD1 or TRBD2 (6 bases each). The V end was cut by 8 bases, the J end by 5 bases, with 23 bases between. Germline-derived CDR1 and CDR2 are SQVTM and ANQGSEA. The CDR3 length is 15 residues. The DNA of the CDR3 is TGCAGCCCCTACGAGCGGGTAGGGGGAAAAGATACGCAGTATTTT. Translating it yields CSPYERVGGKDTQYF.

This clonotype was detected many times. This chain joins TRBV30 and TRBJ2-7; TRBD1 agrees at 7 bases. The CDR3 covers 15 residues. The germline CDR1 and CDR2 sequences are GTSNPN and SVGIG (reference sequence). The J segment lost 2 bases and the V segment lost 2 bases, leaving 9 bases of the junction unmatched. CDR3 loop: CAWSPPGQRPYEQYF. In nucleotides, the CDR3 is TGTGCCTGGAGTCCACCGGGACAGAGACCCTACGAGCAGTACTTC.